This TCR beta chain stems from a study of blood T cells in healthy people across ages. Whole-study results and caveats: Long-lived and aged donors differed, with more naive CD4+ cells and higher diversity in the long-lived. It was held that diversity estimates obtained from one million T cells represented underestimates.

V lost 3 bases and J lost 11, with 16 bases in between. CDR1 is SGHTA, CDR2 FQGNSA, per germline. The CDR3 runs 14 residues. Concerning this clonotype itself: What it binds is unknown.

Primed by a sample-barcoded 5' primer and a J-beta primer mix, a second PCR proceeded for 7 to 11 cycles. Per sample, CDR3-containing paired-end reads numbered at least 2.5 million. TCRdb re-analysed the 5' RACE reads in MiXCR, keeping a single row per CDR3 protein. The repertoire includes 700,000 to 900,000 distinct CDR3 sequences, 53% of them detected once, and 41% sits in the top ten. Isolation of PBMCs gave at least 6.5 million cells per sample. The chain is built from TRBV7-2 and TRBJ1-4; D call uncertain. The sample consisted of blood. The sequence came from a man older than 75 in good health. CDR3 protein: CASSFTGPLSKLFF. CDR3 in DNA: TGTGCCAGCAGCTTTACGGGTCCTTTGTCCAAACTGTTTTTT.